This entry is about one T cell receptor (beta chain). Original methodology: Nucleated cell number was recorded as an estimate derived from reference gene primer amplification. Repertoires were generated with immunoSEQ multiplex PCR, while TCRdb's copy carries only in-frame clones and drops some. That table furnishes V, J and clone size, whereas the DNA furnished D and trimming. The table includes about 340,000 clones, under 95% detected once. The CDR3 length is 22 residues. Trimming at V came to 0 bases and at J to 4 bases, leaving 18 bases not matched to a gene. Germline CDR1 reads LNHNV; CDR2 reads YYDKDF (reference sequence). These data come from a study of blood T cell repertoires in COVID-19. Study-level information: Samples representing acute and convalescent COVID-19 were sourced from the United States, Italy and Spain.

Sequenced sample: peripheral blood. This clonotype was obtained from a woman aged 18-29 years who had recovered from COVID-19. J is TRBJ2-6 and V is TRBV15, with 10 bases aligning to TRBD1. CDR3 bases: TGTGCCACCAGCAGAGATTACGGGGGTAAGGCCGGGACAGGGGCCGGGGCCAACGTCCTGACTTTC. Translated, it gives CATSRDYGGKAGTGAGANVLTF.